One sample yielded the 17 T cell receptor beta chains listed below, sequenced in a study of cytomegalovirus exposure and HLA in healthy donors. A multiplex PCR was run with 60 Vbeta primers and 13 Jbeta primers. This table comes from immunoSEQ multiplex PCR, and its TCRdb copy is limited to in-frame clones, with some not included. The sample shows approximately 200,000 clones, about four fifths of them seen only once. The specimen was PBMCs. These receptors were taken from a girl aged 10-17 years in good health and CMV-seropositive.

V gene TRBV5-6 combines with J gene TRBJ2-1; 10 nucleotides line up with TRBD2. There are 14 residues in the CDR3. V dropped 2 bases and J dropped 8; count of bases not matched to a gene: 4. CDR1 SGHDT and CDR2 YYEEEE come from the germline V gene. This CDR3 is CASSFSGGFDEQFF. The CDR3 DNA follows: TGTGCCAGCAGCTTTAGCGGGGGGTTCGATGAGCAGTTCTTC.

This clone was seen more than once but under ten times. Other DNA sequences of this sample code for an identical CDR3. The CDR3 DNA follows: TGCGCCAGCAGCTTACAGGGAACTGAAGCTTTCTTT. It is translated as CASSLQGTEAFF. V and J are TRBV5-1 and TRBJ1-1; tentative D call: TRBD1 (6 bases). Germline CDR1 reads SGHRS; CDR2 reads YFSETQ. V was cut by 2 bases and J by 5 bases, with 7 bases left in between. CDR3 size: 12 residues.

This chain links TRBV7-2 with TRBJ2-7; perhaps TRBD2 as D (5 bases). The CDR3 sequence is 14 residues long. CDR1 and CDR2 from the germline V gene are SGHTA and FQGNSA. V gave up 1 base and J gave up 5 bases, with 12 bases separating them. The CDR3 is CASSLDAGRDEQYF. The CDR3 nucleotides read TGTGCCAGCAGCTTAGATGCGGGCCGCGACGAGCAGTACTTC.

This clone was seen only once. Other nucleotide sequences in the sample specify the same CDR3. The chain couples TRBV18 to TRBJ1-6, with D hard to call. This CDR3 has 14 amino acids. Trimming took 6 bases from V and 4 from J, leaving 10 bases between them. Germline CDR1 is KGHSH and CDR2 is LQKENI. CDR3 sequence reads: CASSPGQYNSPLHF. The CDR3 coding sequence is TGTGCCAGCTCCCCTGGGCAATATAATTCACCCCTCCACTTT.

The chain links TRBV7-9 to TRBJ2-3; 8 bases match TRBD2. Germline-derived CDR1 and CDR2 are SEHNR and FQNEAQ (reference sequence). J gave up 2 bases and V 5 bases, and 9 bases lay outside the gene matches. The CDR3 runs to 16 residues. Here the CDR3 reads CASSPVSGGPTDTQYF. The CDR3 DNA follows: TGTGCCAGCAGCCCCGTCAGCGGGGGCCCCACAGATACGCAGTATTTT.

The V gene is TRBV5-4, the J gene TRBJ2-5; 7 bases line up with TRBD2. This CDR3 spans 16 amino acids. Germline V gene sequence: CDR1 SGHNT, CDR2 YYREEE (reference sequence). With 1 base clipped from V and 4 bases from J, the junction kept 10 bases outside the gene matches. This CDR3 reads CASSLRGTTRGETQYF. CDR3 DNA: TGTGCCAGCAGCTTGCGGGGGACTACAAGGGGAGAGACCCAGTACTTC.

The chain uses TRBV11-2 and TRBJ2-3; tentative D call: TRBD2 (6 bases). V gave up 5 bases and J gave up 6 bases, with 15 bases separating them. The V gene's germline CDR1 is SGHAT and CDR2 FQNNGV. This CDR3 is built from 14 residues. The CDR3 sequence is CASSDLRGPDTQYF. The CDR3 DNA follows: TGTGCCAGCAGCGATCTGCGGGGCCCGGATACGCAGTATTTT.

This chain uses TRBV7-7 with TRBJ2-2; the D gene is possibly TRBD2 (5 bases). V was clipped by 0 bases and J by 3 bases, with 5 bases between them. The CDR3 spans 14 residues. Germline CDR1 and CDR2: SSHAT and FNYEAQ (reference sequence). CDR3 loop: CASSLAEDTGELFF. In nucleotides, the CDR3 is TGTGCCAGCAGCTTAGCGGAGGACACCGGGGAGCTGTTTTTT.

V usage is TRBV18 and J usage is TRBJ1-1; perhaps TRBD1 as D (6 bases). The CDR3 is made up of 16 amino acids. Germline V CDR1 and CDR2: KGHSH, LQKENI. V was pared by 6 bases and J by 5 bases, with 22 bases between. CDR3 bases: TGTGCCAGCTCCCAAATTGAAGGGACACTAGGGACTGAAGCTTTCTTT. This encodes CASSQIEGTLGTEAFF.

The J gene is TRBJ2-7, the V gene TRBV7-8, with 7 bases identical to TRBD1. V gave up 5 bases and J gave up 3 bases; unmatched junction bases: 10. Germline V CDR1 and CDR2: SGHVS, FQNEAQ. This CDR3 comprises 15 residues. The CDR3, as DNA: TGTGCCAGCAGCCCCCCCGGGACAGTCGGCTACGAGCAGTACTTC. Residues: CASSPPGTVGYEQYF.

The CDR3 protein is CASSLDSNQPQHF. The CDR3 nucleotides read TGCGCCAGCAGCTTGGATAGTAATCAGCCCCAGCATTTT. The chain uses TRBV5-1 and TRBJ1-5; D gene ambiguous. The CDR3 runs 13 residues. Looked up from germline, CDR1 is SGHRS and CDR2 is YFSETQ. V shed 0 bases and J shed 4 bases, with 5 bases lying between them.

The chain has TRBV6-6 and TRBJ2-1; D is perhaps TRBD2 (7 bases). The V end was cut by 5 bases, the J end by 6 bases, with 14 bases between. CDR3 length: 14 residues. The germline gives CDR1 MNHNY, CDR2 SVGAGI (reference sequence). The DNA for the CDR3 is TGTGCCAGCAGTCTTGGGGGGGCCGTCAATGAGCAGTTCTTC. This translates into CASSLGGAVNEQFF.

CDR3 sequence reads: CASSSAGGGPEAFF. The CDR3 DNA is TGCGCCAGCAGCTCGGCCGGGGGAGGTCCTGAAGCTTTCTTT. The chain has TRBV5-1 and TRBJ1-1, with D possibly being TRBD1 (5 bases). The CDR3 spans 14 residues. Trimming left V 3 bases short and J 6 bases short, with 15 bases between. Germline CDR1 and CDR2: SGHRS and YFSETQ.

The genes are TRBV4-1 and TRBJ1-2, with a tentative D call TRBD1 (5 bases). This CDR3 contains 14 residues. Germline V gene lookup returns CDR1 MGHRA and CDR2 YSYEKL. Trimming took off 0 bases at V and 6 bases at J, with 11 bases between the two ends. CDR3 coding DNA: TGCGCCAGCAGCCAAGAGGGGGGTCCCCATGGCTACACCTTC. Protein product: CASSQEGGPHGYTF.

With regard to this clone: Other DNA sequences in this specimen translate into the identical CDR3. The chain's CDR3 is CASSFLAGGTDTQYF. The CDR3 DNA follows: TGCGCCAGCAGCTTTCTAGCGGGGGGCACAGATACGCAGTATTTT. This sequence joins TRBV5-1 and TRBJ2-3, with 10 bases aligning to TRBD2. The V and J ends lost 2 bases and 1 base, in that order; junction bases with no gene match: 1. Germline CDR1 is SGHRS and CDR2 is YFSETQ. The CDR3 totals 15 residues. The full variable domain, with the rest looked up from reference TRBV5-1 and TRBJ2-3, is KAGVTQTPRYLIKTRGQQVTLSCSPISGHRSVSWYQQTPGQGLQFLFEYFSETQRNKGNFPGRFSGRQFSNSRSEMNVSTLELGDSALYLCASSFLAGGTDTQYFGPGTRLTVL.

This sequence joins TRBV27 and TRBJ1-6; 8 bases map to TRBD1. CDR1 and CDR2 (germline): MNHEY, SMNVEV (reference sequence). V gave up 4 bases and J gave up 8 bases; unmatched junction bases: 4. The CDR3 loop spans 14 amino acids. The chain's CDR3 is CASSSQGAHSPLHF. The CDR3 DNA is TGTGCCAGCAGTTCGCAGGGGGCCCATTCACCCCTCCACTTT.

The V and J genes are TRBV7-2 and TRBJ2-7; D unclear. The CDR3 extends over 13 amino acids. CDR1 and CDR2 from the germline V gene are SGHTA and FQGNSA. V gave up 2 bases and J gave up 1 base, with 6 bases separating them. The CDR3 loop reads CASSLPPSYEQYF. The CDR3 DNA reads as TGTGCCAGCAGCTTACCCCCTTCCTACGAGCAGTACTTC.